Detailed here is one TCR beta chain. The antigen is undetermined. V shed 2 bases and J 7 bases; nucleotides not matched to a gene: 3. The CDR3 runs to 15 residues. Germline V CDR1 and CDR2: ENHRY, SYGVKD. The data are from a study of T cell repertoires in cytomegalovirus infection. Across the whole study: Indications of both CMV infection and matching HLA type were provided by public TCR beta signatures. Study results and limitations: There were HLA-C-restricted CMV-specific TCR beta clonotypes dominating the ex vivo response. Cumulative frequency of public TCR beta families picked out carriers of CMV plus the relevant HLA.

Via MiXCR, TCRdb re-called the reads, giving one row per CDR3 protein. Of 510,000 or so distinct CDR3 sequences in the sample, around 27% were seen once. The origin of this receptor is a human donor in good health (CMV status not recorded). Some clones in this sample may be carry-over from other donors' samples. The sequencing input was PBMCs. V is TRBV10-3 and J is TRBJ1-6; 9 bases agree with TRBD1. The CDR3 sequence is CAISERTGVNSPLHF. The DNA of the CDR3 is TGTGCCATCAGTGAGCGGACAGGGGTGAATTCACCCCTCCACTTT.